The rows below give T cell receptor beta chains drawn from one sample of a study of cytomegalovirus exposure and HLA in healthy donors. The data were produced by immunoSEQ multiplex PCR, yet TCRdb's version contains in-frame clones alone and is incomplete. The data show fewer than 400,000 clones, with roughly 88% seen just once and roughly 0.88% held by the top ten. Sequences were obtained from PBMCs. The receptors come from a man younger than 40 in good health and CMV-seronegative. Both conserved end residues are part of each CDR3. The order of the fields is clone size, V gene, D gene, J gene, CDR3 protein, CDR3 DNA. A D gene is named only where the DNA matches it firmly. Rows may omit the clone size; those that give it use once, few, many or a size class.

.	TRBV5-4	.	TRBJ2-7	CASSLDGEQYF	TGTGCCAGCAGCTTGGACGGGGAGCAGTACTTC
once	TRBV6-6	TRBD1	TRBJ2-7	CASTPTGGLYEQYF	TGTGCCAGCACCCCGACAGGGGGATTGTACGAGCAGTACTTC
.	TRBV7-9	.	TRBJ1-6	CASSLAPDSSPLHF	TGTGCCAGCAGCTTAGCCCCAGATTCCTCACCCCTCCACTTT
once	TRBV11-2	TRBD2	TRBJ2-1	CASSLSGGDNEQFF	TGTGCCAGCAGCCTTAGCGGGGGTGACAATGAGCAGTTCTTC
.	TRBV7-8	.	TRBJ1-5	CASSQTGNQPQHF	TGTGCCAGCAGCCAAACAGGGAATCAGCCCCAGCATTTT
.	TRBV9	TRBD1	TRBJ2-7	CASSATGGSEQYF	TGTGCCAGCAGCGCAACAGGGGGCAGCGAGCAGTACTTC
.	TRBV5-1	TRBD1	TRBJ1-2	CASSLGGTGSGYTF	TGCGCCAGCAGCTTGGGGGGGACAGGGTCTGGCTACACCTTC
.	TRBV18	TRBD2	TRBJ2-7	CASSPPGLAGGSSYEQYF	TGTGCCAGCTCACCTCCGGGACTAGCGGGGGGAAGCTCCTACGAGCAGTACTTC
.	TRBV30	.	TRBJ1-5	CAWSMLWAKRDQPQHF	TGTGCCTGGAGTATGTTGTGGGCCAAACGAGATCAGCCCCAGCATTTT
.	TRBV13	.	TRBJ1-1	CASSLKQNTEAFF	TGTGCCAGCAGCTTAAAACAAAACACTGAAGCTTTCTTT
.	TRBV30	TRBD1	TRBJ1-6	CACVGTANSPLHF	TGTGCCTGTGTGGGGACAGCGAATTCACCCCTCCACTTT
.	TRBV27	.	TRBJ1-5	CASSLGHPWPQHF	TGTGCCAGCAGTTTGGGACACCCGTGGCCCCAGCATTTT
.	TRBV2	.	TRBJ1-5	CASSEYRHQPQHF	TGTGCCAGCAGTGAATACAGACATCAGCCCCAGCATTTT
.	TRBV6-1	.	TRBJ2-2	CASSAGYNTGELFF	TGTGCCAGCAGTGCGGGGTACAACACCGGGGAGCTGTTTTTT
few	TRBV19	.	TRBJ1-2	CASSIEVGGSGGYTF	TGTGCCAGTAGTATTGAGGTGGGGGGGAGCGGTGGCTACACCTTC
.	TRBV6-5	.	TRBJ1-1	CASSPTGKNTEAFF	TGTGCCAGCAGCCCTACAGGGAAGAACACTGAAGCTTTCTTT
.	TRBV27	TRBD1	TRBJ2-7	CASSPRQGTAYEQYF	TGTGCCAGCAGTCCCCGACAGGGGACGGCCTACGAGCAGTACTTC
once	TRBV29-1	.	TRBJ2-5	CSVQGPNQETQYF	TGCAGCGTACAGGGCCCCAACCAAGAGACCCAGTACTTC
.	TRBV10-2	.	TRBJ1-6	CASSESTGQHSPLHF	TGCGCCAGCAGTGAGAGTACAGGTCAACATTCACCCCTCCACTTT